This T cell receptor (beta chain) was obtained from a study of shared clonotypes between healthy human individuals (TCRdb year 2020). A note on the overall study: A couple of women and a few men aged 18 to 49 years were included in the cohort. For each donor, CD4 naive and CD4 memory were each run on three plates, CD8 naive on two plates, and CD8 memory on one plate. Blood TCR repertoires of a handful of healthy adults were deeply sequenced to estimate repertoire size and the extent of clonotype sharing between individuals. To increase sequencing depth and limit assay-specific biases, different laboratories used diverse techniques to prepare libraries and sequence TCR repertoires. Per donor, leukapheresis produced somewhere between about 0.94 and 9.5 billion PBMCs. General findings and caveats noted by the study authors: Incomplete sequencing was indicated by rarefaction of sorted-subset datasets, despite the large sequencing depth. Based on pairwise subsampling, the degree of clonotype sharing among donors was expected to be affected by sequencing depth. When a few donors were compared, the shared fraction of clonotypes was about 5.2% for naive CD4, around 4% for naive CD8, 2% to 2.5% for memory CD4, and 0.4% for memory CD8. Higher generation probabilities were observed for clonotypes shared by all four sorted-subset donors than for non-shared clonotypes. Larger estimated clonotype richness was generally found for naive subsets than for memory subsets. The genetic and exposure-history diversity represented was limited by the small number of donors. Only blood was sampled, and tissue TCR repertoires likely differ from those in blood.

Using the deep immunoSEQ assay, multiplex PCR amplified TCR CDR3 regions from genomic DNA. Extracted genomic DNA from each cell subset was spread evenly across all wells of several immunoSEQ 96-well plates, with each plate serving as a replicate. Each replicate PCR for sorted subsets received about 180 ng genomic DNA, equal to 28,000 or so T cell genomes. Purified libraries were measured with a Qubit 3.0 fluorometer, size-checked on a Bioanalyzer 2100, and measured again with the KAPA Library Quantification kit. Every immunoSEQ 96-well plate was sequenced on a separate single-read 150-cycle Illumina NextSeq 550 flow cell. The authors' analysis ran thus. The immunoSEQ output contained only junctional sequences without quality scores, so filtering could not match that applied to full-length reads. To assign V/J genes and CDR3, sequences were annotated using PyIR, a Python wrapper for IgBLAST v1.9, with IMGT germline references. Any read was removed if the V/J assignment was weak (E-value above 1e-6), the CDR3 was missing, or the read contained stop codons, out-of-frame junctions, or ambiguous translated residues. V3J clonotypes were defined by identical inferred V gene, J gene, and CDR3 amino acid sequence. Percentage overlap between repertoires was calculated by dividing the number of shared unique clonotypes by the size of the smaller repertoire. Three approaches were used to assess repertoire richness: RTK rarefaction, the Chao1 estimator, and Recon v2.1 estimates of unobserved clonotypes. OLGA was used to compute generation probabilities for all TCRbeta clonotypes that the gDNA method yielded from a handful of donors. TCRdb limited this immuneACCESS table to in-frame rearrangements with V and J called. A share of clones is missing; checked studies link under half to unresolved V genes, and the rest is unexplained. The V and J calls and clone size come from that table; D and trimming were worked out from the DNA. Recorded for this sample are hundreds of thousands of clones; approximately 97% of them occurred a single time. 0.045% to 0.06% of the sample comes from the top ten.

As concerns this clone: Its antigen target is currently unknown. No quality values exist for individual bases; no much larger clone is one base distant.

The cysteine opens and the phenylalanine closes a CDR3 of 13 amino acids. Left in the record is the CDR3 DNA by itself, 39 bases read in frame from the first base. Via the germline V gene (reference sequence), CDR1 is SGHNT and CDR2 YYREEE. V sheds 4 bases and J sheds 1 base, leaving 8 bases between their ends. The donors were healthy, HIV-negative adults with no recently reported acute infections or vaccinations. All donors were Caucasian adults living in Nashville, Tennessee, USA. CD4+ T cells were enriched by magnetic negative selection; naive cells were then positively selected on CD45RA, and the negative fraction formed the memory subset. Blood was obtained by leukapheresis, after which PBMCs were separated by Ficoll-Histopaque density gradient centrifugation and cryopreserved in liquid nitrogen vapor phase. Analytical flow cytometry was used to check the purity and quantity of every magnetically sorted T cell population. Each sorted fraction had its genomic DNA isolated and then quantified by UV absorbance on a Nanodrop 2000c.

This clonotype was sampled from a woman aged 30 to 39 in good health. The sample consisted of naive CD4+ T cells sorted from blood. The sample's cell subset or site, from its label and the paper: CD45RA+ positively selected. The rearrangement joined TRBV5-4 to TRBJ1-1; confidence is insufficient to name the D gene. CDR3 region: CASSGTENTEAFF. The DNA is as follows: TGTGCCAGCAGCGGAACAGAGAACACTGAAGCTTTCTTT.